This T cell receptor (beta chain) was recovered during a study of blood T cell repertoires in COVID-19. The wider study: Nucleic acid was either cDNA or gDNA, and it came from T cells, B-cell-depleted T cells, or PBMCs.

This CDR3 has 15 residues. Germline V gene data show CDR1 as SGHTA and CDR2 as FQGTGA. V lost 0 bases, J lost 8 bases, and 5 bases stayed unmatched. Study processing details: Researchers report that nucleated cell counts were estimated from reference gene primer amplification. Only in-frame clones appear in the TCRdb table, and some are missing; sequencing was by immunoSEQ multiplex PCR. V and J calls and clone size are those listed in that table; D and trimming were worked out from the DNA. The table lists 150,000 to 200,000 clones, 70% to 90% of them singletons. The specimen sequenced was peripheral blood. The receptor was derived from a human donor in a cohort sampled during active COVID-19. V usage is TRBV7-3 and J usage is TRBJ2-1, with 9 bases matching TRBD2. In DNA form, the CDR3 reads TGTGCCAGCAGCTTAACGGGGACTAGCATGCATGAGCAGTTCTTC. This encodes CASSLTGTSMHEQFF.